What follows are 27 T cell receptor beta chains derived from one specimen sequenced in a study of T cells after yellow fever vaccination. TCRdb recomputed calls from the 5' RACE reads with MiXCR, one row per CDR3 protein. The data show 250,000 to 350,000 distinct CDR3 sequences, with roughly 7% seen just once and around 17% held by the top ten. The material was PBMCs, obtained roughly 46 days after the first yellow fever vaccination. These receptors were taken from a man younger than 30 who received the YFV17D yellow fever vaccine.

There are a few counts of this clonotype. CDR3 amino acids: CASSPSPSGGLYNEQFF. The CDR3 DNA sequence: TGTGCCAGCAGCCCAAGCCCCAGCGGGGGACTTTACAATGAGCAGTTCTTC. This rearrangement joins TRBV9 to TRBJ2-1, with TRBD2 identical over 8 bases. After removal of 4 bases from V and 4 bases from J, the junction contained 13 bases not matched to a gene. CDR1 is SGDLS, CDR2 YYNGEE, per germline. The CDR3 totals 17 residues.

CDR3 amino acids: CASSKGQDRSPYEQYV. The CDR3 DNA sequence: TGTGCCAGCAGCAAAGGGCAAGACAGGAGCCCCTACGAGCAGTACGTC. V and J are TRBV21-1 and TRBJ2-7. TRBV21-1 is labeled a pseudogene. This CDR3 is built from 16 residues.

On this clonotype itself: A read error may produce the germline difference seen at one junction end. The gene calls are TRBV5-1 and TRBJ2-5; D gene ambiguous. CDR1 is SGHRS, CDR2 YFSETQ, per germline. This CDR3 is 11 amino acids long. This chain's CDR3 is CASTLQEAQYF. The CDR3 bases are TGCGCCAGCACCCTACAAGAGGCCCAGTACTTC. Based on the CDR3 plus reference TRBV5-1 and TRBJ2-5, the full variable domain is KAGVTQTPRYLIKTRGQQVTLSCSPISGHRSVSWYQQTPGQGLQFLFEYFSETQRNKGNFPGRFSGRQFSNSRSEMNVSTLELGDSALYLCASTLQEAQYFGPGTRLLVL.

This clonotype was seen repeatedly, ten times or more. The chain uses TRBV11-2 and TRBJ2-7; D gene uncertain. Between the trimmed V and J ends, which lost 3 bases and 4 bases, there was a span of 7 bases. The CDR3 sequence is 12 residues long. Germline V gene data show CDR1 as SGHAT and CDR2 as FQNNGV. The CDR3 DNA follows: TGTGCCAGCAGCTTTGTCCGATACGAGCAGTACGTC. Its translation is CASSFVRYEQYV.

There are many counts of this clonotype. V and J are TRBV20-1 and TRBJ2-5; no definite D call. With 4 bases removed from V and 3 bases from J, the gap between germline ends came to 3 bases. Looked up from germline, CDR1 is DFQATT and CDR2 is SNEGSKA (reference sequence). This CDR3 is 10 amino acids long. The CDR3 sequence: CSAKEETQYF. In DNA form, the CDR3 reads TGCAGTGCTAAGGAAGAGACCCAGTACTTC.

This chain uses TRBV7-3 with TRBJ1-1, with 8 nucleotides matching TRBD1. J gave up 5 bases and V 4 bases, and 3 bases lay outside the gene matches. This CDR3 comprises 13 residues. From germline, CDR1 is SGHTA and CDR2 FQGTGA. In DNA, the CDR3 is TGTGCCAGCAGCTCGAGGACAGGGACTGAAGCTTTCTTT. Its translation is CASSSRTGTEAFF.

This clonotype occurred a few times. V gene TRBV4-2 combines with J gene TRBJ1-1, with TRBD1 as a possible D gene (6 bases). Trimming took off 2 bases at V and 3 bases at J, with 19 bases between the two ends. Per the germline V gene, CDR1 is LGHNA and CDR2 is YNFKEQ. The CDR3 covers 17 residues. CDR3 protein: CASSQPDSAMGYTEAFF. The CDR3 DNA follows: TGTGCCAGCAGCCAACCGGACAGCGCTATGGGGTACACTGAAGCTTTCTTT.

The chain couples TRBV12-3 or TRBV12-4 to TRBJ1-6; D not certain. The length of the CDR3 is 15 residues. Trimming took 5 bases from V and 6 from J, leaving 14 bases between them. Written as DNA, the CDR3 is TGTGCCAGCAGTCCCGGCCAGCCGTTTAATTCACCCCTCCACTTT. Protein product: CASSPGQPFNSPLHF.

This clonotype was detected many times. J is TRBJ2-1 and V is TRBV7-3; 7 bases are a match to TRBD1. Germline V gene sequence: CDR1 SGHTA, CDR2 FQGTGA. The CDR3 is made up of 18 amino acids. The V gene end was trimmed by 0 bases and the J gene end by 0 bases; junction bases not matched to a gene: 8. CDR3 sequence (DNA): TGTGCCAGCAGCTTAACAGGGGGCCCTCCAAGCTCCTACAATGAGCAGTTCTTC. It yields the protein CASSLTGGPPSSYNEQFF.

The V and J genes are TRBV18 and TRBJ1-1; TRBD1 is a possible D gene (6 bases). The CDR3 is made up of 14 amino acids. Trimming stripped 4 bases from V and 5 bases from J, with 14 bases between. Germline loops: CDR1 KGHSH, CDR2 LQKENI. The CDR3 DNA reads TGTGCCAGCTCACTACGGGGGCAGGGAACTGAAGCTTTCTTT. Translating gives CASSLRGQGTEAFF.

This clonotype has more than one count but fewer than ten. This chain links TRBV11-2 with TRBJ2-5, with a possible D match to TRBD1 (6 bases). V dropped 2 bases and J dropped 4 bases, with 23 bases sitting between them. The germline V gene encodes CDR1 SGHAT and CDR2 FQNNGV. The CDR3 spans 18 residues. As DNA, the CDR3 is TGTGCCAGCAGCTTACGACGCGCAGGGAGAATAGGGGGAGAGACCCAGTACTTC. This codes for CASSLRRAGRIGGETQYF. The whole variable domain, remainder taken from reference TRBV11-2 and TRBJ2-5, is EAGVAQSPRYKIIEKRQSVAFWCNPISGHATLYWYQQILGQGPKLLIQFQNNGVVDDSQLPKDRFSAERLKGVDSTLKIQPAKLEDSAVYLCASSLRRAGRIGGETQYFGPGTRLLVL.

This clonotype was observed once. One end of the junction is discordant with germline, which a read error may explain. The chain employs TRBV2 and TRBJ1-1, with 7 nucleotides matching TRBD1. The CDR3 has 18 amino acids. Looked up from germline, CDR1 is SNHLY and CDR2 is FYNNEI. CDR3: CTSSPRTNRGVKYTEAFF. CDR3 DNA sequence: TGTACCAGCAGTCCGCGGACGAACAGGGGAGTTAAGTACACTGAAGCTTTCTTT. Full variable domain (outside the CDR3, taken from reference TRBV2 and TRBJ1-1): EPEVTQTPSHQVTQMGQEVILRCVPISNHLYFYWYRQILGQKVEFLVSFYNNEISEKSEIFDDQFSVERPDGSNFTLKIRSTKLEDSAMYFCTSSPRTNRGVKYTEAFFGQGTRLTVV.

This clonotype was recorded a few times. The chain uses TRBV4-1 and TRBJ2-7, with a weak D call TRBD1 (6 bases). The germline V and J ends were trimmed by 0 bases and 3 bases, with 12 bases remaining between them. Germline assignment: CDR1 MGHRA and CDR2 YSYEKL. This CDR3 comprises 15 residues. CDR3 DNA sequence: TGCGCCAGCAGCCAAGATTCTGGGGGCTTCTACGAGCAGTACGTC. Translating gives CASSQDSGGFYEQYV.

This clonotype was seen at least ten times. The CDR3 reads CASNFGTGGSPLHF. In DNA, the CDR3 is TGTGCCAGCAATTTCGGGACAGGGGGCTCACCCCTCCACTTT. The V call is TRBV12-3 or TRBV12-4, the J call TRBJ1-6; the match to TRBD1 covers 12 bases. V lost 7 bases, J lost 10 bases, and 5 bases stayed unmatched. The CDR3 spans 14 residues.

This clonotype was counted many times. The J gene is TRBJ2-3, the V gene TRBV4-2, with 9 bases matching TRBD1. Germline V gene lookup returns CDR1 LGHNA and CDR2 YNFKEQ. V was pared by 2 bases and J by 2 bases, with 8 bases of the junction left unmatched. The CDR3 loop spans 17 amino acids. CDR3 protein: CASSQNRGQAITDTQYF. The CDR3, as DNA: TGTGCCAGCAGCCAAAACAGGGGGCAGGCAATCACAGATACGCAGTATTTT.

This clonotype was detected many times. The chain is built from TRBV7-6 and TRBJ2-7, with TRBD2 identical over 13 bases. Germline CDR1 SGHVS, CDR2 FNYEAQ. This CDR3 comprises 16 residues. With V trimmed by 5 bases and J by 0 bases, 4 bases remained unmatched. The CDR3 DNA reads as TGTGCCAGCAGCGCACTAGCGGGGGGGAGCTCCTACGAGCAGTACTTC. This codes for CASSALAGGSSYEQYF. The full variable domain, completed using reference TRBV7-6 and TRBJ2-7, is GAGVSQSPRYKVTKRGQDVALRCDPISGHVSLYWYRQALGQGPEFLTYFNYEAQQDKSGLPNDRFSAERPEGSISTLTIQRTEQRDSAMYRCASSALAGGSSYEQYFGPGTRLTVT.

This clonotype was picked up a small number of times. This chain links TRBV4-3 with TRBJ2-2; 7 positions agree with TRBD2. The germline CDR1 and CDR2 sequences are LGHNA and YSLEER. The V gene end was trimmed by 0 bases and the J gene end by 7 bases; junction bases not matched to a gene: 11. The CDR3 covers 17 residues. The CDR3 region has the DNA TGCGCCAGCAGCCAAGATAGAGAGGGGAGGGCGAGCGGGGAGCTGTTTTTT. Translating gives CASSQDREGRASGELFF.

The rearrangement uses TRBV7-2 and TRBJ2-1; D unclear. CDR1 is SGHTA and CDR2 is FQGNSA in the germline V gene. This CDR3 spans 15 amino acids. Trimming pared 7 bases from V and 2 bases from J, leaving 15 bases between. CDR3 protein: CASTAYDGPYNEQFF. The CDR3 DNA follows: TGTGCCAGCACCGCTTACGATGGCCCCTACAATGAGCAGTTCTTC.

The chain links TRBV18 to TRBJ2-3; 7 bases agree with TRBD2. Germline V gives CDR1 KGHSH, CDR2 LQKENI. CDR3 length: 18 residues. The V segment lost 1 base and the J segment 7 bases; nucleotides outside the gene matches: 17. CDR3 loop: CASSPLPANVRGGNTQYF. CDR3 in DNA: TGTGCCAGCTCACCACTCCCCGCCAACGTACGCGGGGGAAATACGCAGTATTTT. The variable domain in full, completed from reference TRBV18 and TRBJ2-3, reads NAGVMQNPRHLVRRRGQEARLRCSPMKGHSHVYWYRQLPEEGLKFMVYLQKENIIDESGMPKERFSAEFPKEGPSILRIQQVVRGDSAAYFCASSPLPANVRGGNTQYFGPGTRLTVL.

This clonotype was seen more than once but under ten times. V and J are TRBV5-1 and TRBJ2-1; TRBD2 is a possible D gene (6 bases). Trimming left V 5 bases short and J 7 bases short, with 16 bases between. This CDR3 comprises 14 residues. The V gene's germline CDR1 is SGHRS and CDR2 YFSETQ. As DNA, the CDR3 is TGCGCCAGCAGTTCGGACTCGAGCGGGAATGAGCAGTTCTTC. It codes for CASSSDSSGNEQFF.

This clonotype was picked up many times. The rearrangement uses TRBV20-1 and TRBJ2-5; D gene unclear. This CDR3 is 13 amino acids long. Germline CDR1 is DFQATT and CDR2 is SNEGSKA (reference sequence). V lost 0 bases, J lost 5 bases, and 10 bases lay in between. This chain's CDR3 is CSARDYVSETQYF. CDR3 nucleotide sequence: TGCAGTGCTAGAGATTACGTCTCGGAGACCCAGTACTTC.

The rearrangement uses TRBV20-1 and TRBJ2-1, with D possibly being TRBD1 (5 bases). The CDR3 extends over 12 amino acids. Between the trimmed V and J ends, which lost 6 bases and 8 bases, there was a span of 14 bases. Germline loops: CDR1 DFQATT, CDR2 SNEGSKA (reference sequence). Here the CDR3 DNA reads TGCAGTGCGCATCTCGTAGGGGATGAGCAGTTCTTC. Translating gives CSAHLVGDEQFF.

V is TRBV12-3 or TRBV12-4 and J is TRBJ1-1, with D perhaps TRBD1 (6 bases). V was clipped by 6 bases and J by 4 bases, with 21 bases between them. This CDR3 region has 16 residues. The CDR3 coding sequence is TGTGCCAGCAGCCAAACCAGGGGAAGGGGTCCCACTGAAGCTTTCTTT. This codes for CASSQTRGRGPTEAFF.

There are many counts of this clonotype. J is TRBJ2-7 and V is TRBV14, with 7 bases aligning to TRBD2. The germline V gene encodes CDR1 SGHDN and CDR2 FVKESK. The V and J ends lost 5 bases and 4 bases, in that order; junction bases with no gene match: 14. The CDR3 has 16 amino acids. The CDR3, as DNA: TGTGCCAGCAGCTTCGGGGGGAGGATGGCTTTATACGAGCAGTACTTC. It encodes CASSFGGRMALYEQYF.

This clonotype was recorded at least ten times. The chain couples TRBV5-1 to TRBJ2-1; D is perhaps TRBD1 (6 bases). The CDR3 contains 15 residues. Germline CDR1 reads SGHRS; CDR2 reads YFSETQ. Trimming removed 0 bases from V and 5 bases from J, with 12 bases in between. The CDR3 sequence is CASSLVQGPHNEQFF. In DNA form, the CDR3 reads TGCGCCAGCAGCTTGGTACAGGGTCCCCACAATGAGCAGTTCTTC. The whole variable domain, remainder taken from reference TRBV5-1 and TRBJ2-1, is KAGVTQTPRYLIKTRGQQVTLSCSPISGHRSVSWYQQTPGQGLQFLFEYFSETQRNKGNFPGRFSGRQFSNSRSEMNVSTLELGDSALYLCASSLVQGPHNEQFFGPGTRLTVL.

A remark on this clonotype: Sequence at one end of the junction differs from germline and may be a read error. The rearrangement uses TRBV7-2 and TRBJ1-2, with D perhaps TRBD1 (6 bases). Germline-derived CDR1 and CDR2 are SGHTA and FQGNSA. There are 15 residues in the CDR3. The CDR3 loop reads CASSPRGGADYGHTF. DNA of the CDR3: TGTGCCAGCAGCCCCCGCGGGGGGGCTGACTATGGCCACACCTTC.

This clonotype was detected only a few times. This sequence joins TRBV4-1 and TRBJ2-7; 7 bases are shared with TRBD1. V dropped 3 bases and J dropped 2; count of bases not matched to a gene: 4. From germline, CDR1 is MGHRA and CDR2 YSYEKL. The CDR3 has 14 residues. This CDR3 is CASSQRTGTYEQYF. Written as DNA, the CDR3 is TGCGCCAGCAGCCAGAGGACAGGAACCTACGAGCAGTACTTC.